The clone carrying this T cell receptor (beta chain) appeared many times. This specimen belongs to a study of naive and memory T cell subsets. The beta constant-region primer was an equimolar mix of two oligonucleotides covering TRBC1 and TRBC2. Each CDR3 protein gets one entry after TCRdb re-called the UMI-ligation and nested PCR reads with MiXCR. The table has tens of thousands of distinct CDR3 sequences, about an eighth seen once. The CDR3 contains 14 residues. V lost 6 bases and J 1 base, leaving 13 bases between the germline ends. Germline V gene data show CDR1 as SGHNT and CDR2 as YYREEE (reference sequence).

This chain links TRBV5-4 with TRBJ1-2, with D possibly matching TRBD1 (5 bases). Sequenced: central memory CD4+ T cells from blood. This TCR came from a human donor in good health. Written as DNA, the CDR3 is TGTGCCAGCACCCCGCGGGACGGTAACTATGGCTACACCTTC. It is translated as CASTPRDGNYGYTF.